The table lists the clone carrying this T cell receptor (beta chain) with many counts. Amplified TCR beta CDR3 regions derived from RNA transcripts. Carried out on the TCR CDR3, a first-round RT-PCR used the HTBI primer set. TCRdb re-analysed the multiplex PCR reads in MiXCR, keeping a single row per CDR3 protein. Of about 840,000 distinct CDR3 sequences in the sample, over 35% are singletons; the top ten hold 7% to 10%. This record belongs to a study of T cells in Graves' hyperthyroidism and ophthalmopathy. Study-level background: Peripheral blood specimens were obtained at initial diagnosis, prior to any treatment.

The TCR was taken from a man aged 18-30 years with Graves' hyperthyroidism. Sequenced: blood.

The chain's CDR3 is CAISEGTGDYGYTF. The CDR3 bases are TGTGCCATCAGTGAGGGGACAGGGGACTATGGCTACACCTTC. The rearrangement uses TRBV10-3 and TRBJ1-2; 10 bases line up with TRBD1. Germline V lookup: CDR1 ENHRY, CDR2 SYGVKD. This CDR3 is 14 amino acids long. After removal of 2 bases from V and 3 bases from J, the junction contained 0 bases not matched to a gene.